Listed here are 22 T cell receptor beta chains from one sample, sequenced in a study of identical twins. TCRdb used MiXCR to reprocess the 5' RACE reads, holding one entry per CDR3 protein. The repertoire has roughly 710,000 distinct CDR3 sequences, 6.1% of them found once; the top ten carry around 1.7%. The sample was naive T cells sorted from blood. All receptors derive from a man aged 18-30 years in good health.

The chain is built from TRBV2 and TRBJ1-1; possibly TRBD1 for D (6 bases). V dropped 0 bases and J dropped 1 base, with 9 bases sitting between them. The germline CDR1 and CDR2 sequences are SNHLY and FYNNEI. The length of the CDR3 is 15 residues. The CDR3 sequence: CASSEAGQPNTEAFF. The CDR3 DNA is TGTGCCAGCAGTGAAGCCGGACAGCCGAACACTGAAGCTTTCTTT.

This clonotype has ten or more counts. The CDR3 region is CSAPPGLAYNEQFF. The CDR3 DNA is TGCAGTGCTCCACCGGGACTAGCGTACAATGAGCAGTTCTTC. The chain recombines TRBV20-1 with TRBJ2-1; 10 bases are shared with TRBD2. Unmatched junction bases numbered 5, after V lost 5 bases and J lost 4 bases. This CDR3 contains 14 residues. CDR1 is DFQATT, CDR2 SNEGSKA, per germline (reference sequence).

This rearrangement joins TRBV2 to TRBJ2-2, with D perhaps matching TRBD1 or TRBD2 (5 bases each). From germline, CDR1 is SNHLY and CDR2 FYNNEI. This CDR3 has 14 amino acids. Trimming left V 6 bases short and J 4 bases short, with 12 bases between. This chain's CDR3 is CASRWDGLTGELFF. CDR3 sequence (DNA): TGTGCCAGCAGATGGGACGGCCTCACCGGGGAGCTGTTTTTT. Complete variable domain (other parts from reference TRBV2 and TRBJ2-2): EPEVTQTPSHQVTQMGQEVILRCVPISNHLYFYWYRQILGQKVEFLVSFYNNEISEKSEIFDDQFSVERPDGSNFTLKIRSTKLEDSAMYFCASRWDGLTGELFFGEGSRLTVL.

In its sample, this clonotype was seen many times. The V call is TRBV5-5, the J call TRBJ2-1; D may be TRBD2 (6 bases). CDR1 and CDR2 (germline): SGHKS, YYEKEE (reference sequence). The CDR3 spans 15 residues. Trimming took off 4 bases at V and 8 bases at J, with 19 bases between the two ends. CDR3 in DNA: TGTGCCAGCAGCCAGGGAGGACCATTCGACGATGAGCAGTTCTTC. The encoded protein is CASSQGGPFDDEQFF.

In this sample, this clonotype turned up many times. J is TRBJ2-3 and V is TRBV5-1; D remains unclear. V lost 7 bases and J 6 bases, leaving 21 bases between the germline ends. CDR1 is SGHRS, CDR2 YFSETQ, per germline. CDR3 length: 15 amino acids. CDR3 region: CASRLRLGEVDTQYF. The DNA for the CDR3 is TGCGCCAGCCGATTACGTTTAGGAGAAGTGGATACGCAGTATTTT.

This clonotype was counted ten times or more. The gene calls are TRBV3-1 and TRBJ2-3; D remains ambiguous. In germline, CDR1 is LGHDT, CDR2 YNNKEL (reference sequence). CDR3 length equals 12 residues. The germline V and J ends were trimmed by 4 bases and 4 bases, with 6 bases remaining between them. CDR3 residues: CASSRIADTQYF. The CDR3 coding sequence is TGTGCCAGCAGCCGCATCGCAGATACGCAGTATTTT.

The sample holds many counts of this clonotype. V usage is TRBV29-1 and J usage is TRBJ2-5, with TRBD2 as a possible D gene (5 bases). The CDR3 runs to 12 residues. The ends were cut back, 3 bases at V and 4 bases at J, with 9 bases in the middle. Germline loops: CDR1 SQVTM, CDR2 ANQGSEA. CDR3 protein: CSVDPGGETQYF. The CDR3 region has the DNA TGCAGCGTTGACCCTGGAGGAGAGACCCAGTACTTC.

The sample holds a few counts of this clonotype. V and J are TRBV2 and TRBJ2-7; D ambiguous. Trimming removed 9 bases at V and 1 base at J, with 10 bases between. Looked up from germline, CDR1 is SNHLY and CDR2 is FYNNEI. This CDR3 has 12 amino acids. CDR3 sequence reads: CASNSISYEQYV. In DNA, the CDR3 is TGTGCCAGTAACAGCATTTCCTACGAGCAGTACGTC.

This clonotype was observed a handful of times. The V and J genes are TRBV9 and TRBJ1-1; D not resolved. This CDR3 region has 14 residues. With 4 bases removed from V and 0 bases from J, the gap between germline ends came to 10 bases. Germline CDR1 reads SGDLS; CDR2 reads YYNGEE. The CDR3 protein is CASSRGPMNTEAFF. CDR3 nucleotide sequence: TGTGCCAGCAGCCGAGGACCGATGAACACTGAAGCTTTCTTT.

This clonotype was counted ten times or more. The gene calls are TRBV12-3 or TRBV12-4 and TRBJ2-1; maybe TRBD1 (5 bases). The V gene lost 3 bases and the J gene lost 8 bases, with 8 bases spanning the gap. The CDR3 runs to 12 residues. Here the CDR3 DNA reads TGTGCCAGCAGTTTCCTAGGGGATGAGCAGTTCTTC. Translating it yields CASSFLGDEQFF.

The sample holds many counts of this clonotype. The rearrangement joins TRBV12-3 or TRBV12-4 to TRBJ1-3; TRBD1 might be the D (5 bases). Trimming removed 8 bases from V and 4 bases from J, with 12 bases in between. The CDR3 sequence is 13 residues long. CDR3 amino acids: CASDRDGGNTIYF. The CDR3 coding sequence is TGTGCCAGCGACCGGGACGGAGGAAACACCATATATTTT.

This clonotype was recorded many times. This chain uses TRBV6-2 or TRBV6-3 with TRBJ1-1; D unresolved. Trimming left V 6 bases short and J 0 bases short, with 14 bases between. Germline V gene data show CDR1 as MNHEY and CDR2 as SVGEGT. The CDR3 has 15 residues. This CDR3 reads CASRPLGVLNTEAFF. The CDR3 nucleotides read TGTGCCAGCAGACCTCTGGGTGTCCTGAACACTGAAGCTTTCTTT.

This clonotype was picked up many times. Its ends do not fully match the called genes, so a read error is possible. This rearrangement joins TRBV15 to TRBJ1-1; the D gene is possibly TRBD1 (6 bases). Germline-derived CDR1 and CDR2 are LNHNV and YYDKDF (reference sequence). CDR3 length: 14 amino acids. The CDR3 nucleotides read TGTGCCACCAGCGGATTAACAGGGAACGCTGAAGCTTTCTTT. Amino acids: CATSGLTGNAEAFF. Drawing the rest from reference TRBV15 and TRBJ1-1, the complete variable domain is DAMVIQNPRYQVTQFGKPVTLSCSQTLNHNVMYWYQQKSSQAPKLLFHYYDKDFNNEADTPDNFQSRRPNTSFCFLDIRSPGLGDTAMYLCATSGLTGNAEAFFGQGTRLTVV.

This clonotype was seen a handful of times. The rearrangement uses TRBV12-3 or TRBV12-4 and TRBJ2-3; possibly TRBD1 or TRBD2 for D (6 bases each). The CDR3 is made up of 14 amino acids. Trimming cost V 5 bases and J 6 bases, with 15 bases left between them. CDR3 residues: CASSGDRGPDTQYF. The CDR3 DNA is TGTGCCAGCAGTGGGGACCGGGGGCCTGATACGCAGTATTTT.

In its sample, this clonotype was seen many times. This chain uses TRBV13 with TRBJ2-7; 8 bases line up with TRBD1. The germline CDR1 and CDR2 sequences are PRHDT and FYEKMQ (reference sequence). Trimming removed 3 bases from V and 7 bases from J; junction bases left unmatched: 14. This CDR3 contains 16 residues. CDR3 nucleotide sequence: TGTGCCAGCAGCTTGGGTCCCGGGACAGGTGAGAGTGAGCAGTACTTC. Amino acid sequence: CASSLGPGTGESEQYF.

This clonotype was observed at least ten times. The rearrangement links TRBV5-1 to TRBJ1-5; D not resolved. CDR3 size: 15 residues. The V end was cut by 4 bases, the J end by 1 base, with 12 bases between. Germline V lookup: CDR1 SGHRS, CDR2 YFSETQ. This CDR3 reads CASSTGPGSNQPQHF. The CDR3 nucleotides read TGCGCCAGCAGCACCGGGCCTGGCAGCAATCAGCCCCAGCATTTT.

The V gene is TRBV3-1, the J gene TRBJ2-3; no definite D call. Per the germline V gene, CDR1 is LGHDT and CDR2 is YNNKEL (reference sequence). The CDR3 sequence is 16 residues long. Between the trimmed V and J ends, which lost 4 bases and 7 bases, there was a span of 21 bases. The CDR3 loop is CASSPGPGPSVYTQYF. As DNA, the CDR3 is TGTGCCAGCAGCCCCGGACCAGGCCCCTCAGTCTATACGCAGTATTTT.

This clonotype turned up a few times. The rearrangement uses TRBV15 and TRBJ2-7; the match to TRBD1 covers 7 bases. The V gene end was trimmed by 4 bases and the J gene end by 0 bases; junction bases not matched to a gene: 6. The CDR3 sequence is 15 residues long. In germline, CDR1 is LNHNV, CDR2 YYDKDF (reference sequence). In nucleotides, the CDR3 is TGTGCCACCAGCACCCGACAGGGTAGCTCCTACGAGCAGTACTTC. Its protein product is CATSTRQGSSYEQYF.

This clonotype was seen a handful of times. This chain links TRBV6-2 or TRBV6-3 with TRBJ1-3; maybe TRBD1 (5 bases). V lost 4 bases to trimming and J lost 2 bases, with 9 bases between them. Germline CDR1 reads MNHEY; CDR2 reads SVGEGT. CDR3 length: 14 amino acids. CDR3 DNA sequence: TGTGCCAGCAGTTGGGGCGAAGCTGGAAACACCATATATTTT. It specifies CASSWGEAGNTIYF.

The J gene is TRBJ2-2, the V gene TRBV27; TRBD2 matches 9 bases. Germline CDR1 MNHEY, CDR2 SMNVEV (reference sequence). V shed 6 bases, J shed 4 bases, and the junction held 12 bases outside the gene matches. The CDR3 extends over 17 amino acids. CDR3 coding DNA: TGTGCCAGCAGAAAAGTCCCGAGACTAGCGGCCACCGGGGAGCTGTTTTTT. This codes for CASRKVPRLAATGELFF.

This clonotype was observed a few times. This chain links TRBV15 with TRBJ2-3, with TRBD2 matching 13 bases. CDR1 and CDR2 from the germline V gene are LNHNV and YYDKDF (reference sequence). The CDR3 runs to 17 residues. With V trimmed by 5 bases and J by 7 bases, 12 bases remained unmatched. The CDR3 region has the DNA TGTGCCACCAGCTCCACCACCGGGACTAGCGGGACGTATACGCAGTATTTT. Protein: CATSSTTGTSGTYTQYF.

The CDR3 DNA sequence: TGTGCCAGCAGCCCTCGGGCGGAGAGGAACACCGGGGAGCTGTTTTTT. Translating gives CASSPRAERNTGELFF. This chain uses TRBV9 with TRBJ2-2; D ambiguous. Trimming pared 4 bases from V and 1 base from J, leaving 14 bases between. This CDR3 contains 16 residues. Germline V gene lookup returns CDR1 SGDLS and CDR2 YYNGEE.